One and the same sample provided the 13 T cell receptor beta chains below, sequenced in a study of graft-versus-host responses after intestinal transplantation. Clones were sequenced by immunoSEQ multiplex PCR, and TCRdb holds only the in-frame ones, with some missing. This table holds 80,000 to 100,000 clones, roughly nine tenths found once. These receptors' antigens are unknown. Sequences were derived from unstimulated CD4+ T cells sorted from spleen or lymph node cells, sampled before intestinal transplant. Source of these receptors: a human donor who received an intestinal transplant.

The chain carries TRBV7-9 and TRBJ2-3, with TRBD2 matching over 13 bases. Losses at the gene ends were 6 bases for V and 4 bases for J; bases not matched to a gene: 7. The germline gives CDR1 SEHNR, CDR2 FQNEAQ (reference sequence). The CDR3 loop spans 16 amino acids. The CDR3 bases are TGTGCCAGCAGTTCCGGACTAGCGGGGGCTTCAGATACGCAGTATTTT. The encoded protein is CASSSGLAGASDTQYF. The variable domain in full, with the rest retrieved from reference TRBV7-9 and TRBJ2-3, is DTGVSQNPRHKITKRGQNVTFRCDPISEHNRLYWYRQTLGQGPEFLTYFQNEAQLEKSRLLSDRFSAERPKGSFSTLEIQRTEQGDSAMYLCASSSGLAGASDTQYFGPGTRLTVL.

The rearrangement joins TRBV5-6 to TRBJ2-1; a weak D match, TRBD2 (6 bases). CDR3 length equals 15 residues. V lost 2 bases to trimming and J lost 8 bases, with 17 bases between them. Germline CDR1 and CDR2: SGHDT and YYEEEE. The chain's CDR3 is CASSFIRPAGHEQFF. DNA for the CDR3: TGTGCCAGCAGCTTCATCCGTCCCGCGGGGCATGAGCAGTTCTTC.

J is TRBJ1-5 and V is TRBV5-3; weak D call: TRBD1 (6 bases). TRBV5-3 is filed as an ORF, its function uncertain. This CDR3 region has 15 residues. Trimming removed 1 base from V and 11 bases from J, with 19 bases in between. DNA of the CDR3: TGTGCCAGAAGCTTGATCCATAGGACAGCCCCAACCCAGCATTTT. This translates into CARSLIHRTAPTQHF.

CDR3 bases: TGTGCCAGCAGCTTGGACAGTGGATCCTACGAGCAGTACTTC. This gives the protein CASSLDSGSYEQYF. J is TRBJ2-7 and V is TRBV7-2; a possible D gene is TRBD1 (6 bases). Germline CDR1 reads SGHTA; CDR2 reads FQGNSA. This CDR3 has 14 residues. V lost 3 bases and J 1 base, leaving 10 bases between the germline ends.

The chain couples TRBV5-5 to TRBJ2-3; TRBD2 agrees at 8 bases. The V segment lost 3 bases and the J segment 1 base; nucleotides outside the gene matches: 7. The CDR3 has 16 residues. Germline CDR1 SGHKS, CDR2 YYEKEE (reference sequence). The CDR3 bases are TGTGCCAGCAGCTCGAGGCCAGCGGGAGGCACAGATACGCAGTATTTT. This codes for CASSSRPAGGTDTQYF.

The chain couples TRBV2 to TRBJ1-2, with 7 nucleotides matching TRBD1. CDR3 length: 13 residues. The V segment lost 8 bases and the J segment 2 bases; nucleotides outside the gene matches: 5. Per germline, CDR1 SNHLY and CDR2 FYNNEI. The CDR3 region has the DNA TGTGCCAGCTCCCCGGGACAGAACTATGGCTACACCTTC. Protein: CASSPGQNYGYTF.

This chain links TRBV27 with TRBJ2-5, with 14 positions matching TRBD2. The CDR3 sequence is 17 residues long. V gave up 1 base and J gave up 5 bases; unmatched junction bases: 6. Germline V gene lookup returns CDR1 MNHEY and CDR2 SMNVEV (reference sequence). DNA for the CDR3: TGTGCCAGCAGTTTATTCGGACTAGCGGGGGGATTTGAGACCCAGTACTTC. This translates into CASSLFGLAGGFETQYF.

This chain uses TRBV12-1 with TRBJ1-5; TRBD1 was called by the table and not checked on the DNA. TRBV12-1 is designated a pseudogene. The CDR3 is 13 residues long. CDR3 in DNA: TGTGCCAGCAGCTACAGGGCTCATCAGCCCCAGCATTTT. It is translated as CASSYRAHQPQHF.

This clone appeared once. The chain has TRBV7-7 and TRBJ2-3; 7 bases line up with TRBD2. Germline V gene sequence: CDR1 SSHAT, CDR2 FNYEAQ (reference sequence). The CDR3 loop spans 13 amino acids. The junction had 8 bases not matched to a gene; V was cut back by 3 bases and J by 11 bases. The CDR3 nucleotides read TGTGCCAGCAGCTTCGAATTCGGGGGGTTGCAGTATTTT. This sequence encodes CASSFEFGGLQYF.

The chain employs TRBV28 and TRBJ2-7, with D tentatively TRBD2 (5 bases). Germline CDR1 is MDHEN and CDR2 is SYDVKM. There are 20 residues in the CDR3. V lost 4 bases and J 0 bases, leaving 28 bases between the germline ends. CDR3 loop: CASSSKFVGYERMLSYEQYF. For the CDR3, the DNA is TGTGCCAGCAGTTCAAAGTTCGTTGGGTATGAGCGGATGCTCTCCTACGAGCAGTACTTC.

The V call is TRBV5-6, the J call TRBJ2-1; D gene uncertain. V lost 3 bases, J lost 5 bases, and 15 bases lay in between. This CDR3 contains 15 residues. Germline loops: CDR1 SGHDT, CDR2 YYEEEE. The DNA for the CDR3 is TGTGCCAGCAGCTCCGGTGTAGCCGTGGACAATGAGCAGTTCTTC. Translation gives CASSSGVAVDNEQFF.

V usage is TRBV5-4 and J usage is TRBJ2-5; unclear D gene. Germline-derived CDR1 and CDR2 are SGHNT and YYREEE (reference sequence). V shed 7 bases and J shed 5 bases, with 15 bases lying between them. The CDR3 consists of 13 residues. The CDR3 reads CASGPAPKETQYF. CDR3 nucleotide sequence: TGTGCCAGCGGGCCAGCCCCGAAGGAGACCCAGTACTTC.

This rearrangement joins TRBV5-4 to TRBJ2-1; 13 bases are shared with TRBD2. With V trimmed by 3 bases and J by 6 bases, 3 bases remained unmatched. The germline gives CDR1 SGHNT, CDR2 YYREEE (reference sequence). This CDR3 comprises 15 residues. CDR3 loop: CASSSGLAGVNEQFF. Here the CDR3 DNA reads TGTGCCAGCAGCTCTGGACTAGCGGGAGTCAATGAGCAGTTCTTC. Full variable domain (missing parts from reference TRBV5-4 and TRBJ2-1): ETGVTQSPTHLIKTRGQQVTLRCSSQSGHNTVSWYQQALGQGPQFIFQYYREEENGRGNFPPRFSGLQFPNYSSELNVNALELDDSALYLCASSSGLAGVNEQFFGPGTRLTVL.